What follows are 14 T cell receptor beta chains derived from one specimen sequenced in a study of identical twins. TCRdb re-analysed the 5' RACE reads in MiXCR, keeping a single row per CDR3 protein. The sample records around 570,000 distinct CDR3 sequences, over 8.5% being singletons. This sample also belongs to another study, concerning yellow fever vaccine responses in identical twins.

Specimen: PBMCs. These receptors were collected from a woman aged 18-30 years in good health.

V gene TRBV7-7 combines with J gene TRBJ2-4; D is possibly TRBD2 (7 bases). The CDR3 is made up of 21 amino acids. Germline CDR1 reads SSHAT; CDR2 reads FNYEAQ (reference sequence). CDR3 DNA sequence: TGTGCTAGCGAGGGGGGGGCCCCAGGGGCGGTCCCCTCCTTAGCCAAAAACATTCAGTACTTC. Translating it yields CASEGGAPGAVPSLAKNIQYF.

This clonotype was seen repeatedly, ten times or more. This sequence joins TRBV12-3 or TRBV12-4 and TRBJ2-1; 8 bases match TRBD1. V lost 5 bases and J lost 5; bases outside the gene matches: 8. The length of the CDR3 is 15 residues. The CDR3 DNA sequence: TGTGCCAGCAGTCCCGACAGGGGCCCTAACAATGAGCAGTTCTTC. Translated: CASSPDRGPNNEQFF.

This clonotype was seen a handful of times. V and J are TRBV20-1 and TRBJ2-7; 10 bases are shared with TRBD1. This CDR3 has 12 amino acids. Germline V CDR1 and CDR2: DFQATT, SNEGSKA (reference sequence). V gave up 7 bases and J gave up 5 bases; unmatched junction bases: 5. The CDR3 loop is CSGGQGKNEQYF. As DNA, the CDR3 is TGCAGTGGGGGACAGGGGAAAAACGAGCAGTACTTC.

This clonotype appeared many times. The chain joins TRBV9 to TRBJ2-3, with D possibly being TRBD1 (5 bases). Germline-derived CDR1 and CDR2 are SGDLS and YYNGEE. V shed 0 bases and J shed 2 bases, with 16 bases lying between them. There are 17 residues in the CDR3. The CDR3: CASSVAVGQDHTDTQYF. Here the CDR3 DNA reads TGTGCCAGCAGCGTAGCTGTGGGGCAGGACCACACAGATACGCAGTATTTT.

V and J are TRBV28 and TRBJ2-2; no reliable D call. The CDR3 consists of 15 residues. CDR1 MDHEN and CDR2 SYDVKM come from the germline V gene. V lost 3 bases, J lost 0 bases, and 8 bases lay in between. CDR3 region: CASSFIVPNTGELFF. The CDR3 bases are TGTGCCAGCAGTTTTATCGTCCCGAACACCGGGGAGCTGTTTTTT.

Ten or more counts support this clonotype. The chain is built from TRBV7-3 and TRBJ2-2; no firm D call. CDR1 is SGHTA, CDR2 FQGTGA, per germline. V was shortened by 5 bases and J by 10 bases, with 14 bases between the two germline ends. CDR3 size: 13 residues. The CDR3, as DNA: TGTGCCAGCAGCCCACCGACCACCAAGGAGCTGTTTTTT. Its translation is CASSPPTTKELFF.

This clonotype turned up a few times. The J gene is TRBJ1-4, the V gene TRBV20-1; tentatively, D is TRBD1 (5 bases). This CDR3 has 14 amino acids. Deletions cut 3 bases from V and 8 bases from J, with 16 bases between. Per the germline V gene, CDR1 is DFQATT and CDR2 is SNEGSKA (reference sequence). This CDR3 reads CSASPSGNGEKLFF. The CDR3 region has the DNA TGCAGTGCTAGCCCCTCAGGGAACGGAGAAAAACTGTTTTTT.

This clonotype was counted many times. The chain couples TRBV25-1 to TRBJ2-7; D not resolved. Looked up from germline, CDR1 is MGHDK and CDR2 is SYGVNS. This CDR3 comprises 13 residues. The V end was cut by 2 bases, the J end by 3 bases, with 8 bases between. The CDR3 here is CASSEPGFYEQYF. CDR3 in DNA: TGTGCCAGCAGTGAACCAGGTTTCTACGAGCAGTACTTC.

This clonotype was seen more than once but under ten times. The gene calls are TRBV29-1 and TRBJ2-5, with TRBD1 matching 8 bases. Germline CDR1 SQVTM, CDR2 ANQGSEA. Trimming took 1 base from V and 5 from J; bases not matched to a gene: 6. This CDR3 region has 14 residues. CDR3 DNA: TGCAGCGTTGAAGGGGACAGGCGCCGGGAGACCCAGTACTTC. It codes for CSVEGDRRRETQYF.

This clonotype appeared a few times. The genes are TRBV29-1 and TRBJ2-1; 10 positions match TRBD1. The junction had 8 bases not matched to a gene; V was cut back by 4 bases and J by 8 bases. Germline V gene sequence: CDR1 SQVTM, CDR2 ANQGSEA. The CDR3 has 14 residues. The CDR3 protein is CSVGRDRGSDEQFF. The CDR3 DNA reads TGCAGCGTTGGCCGGGACAGGGGTTCGGATGAGCAGTTCTTC.

The chain joins TRBV10-3 to TRBJ2-5; D uncertain. The CDR3 is 14 residues long. CDR1 is ENHRY and CDR2 is SYGVKD in the germline V gene. V was cut by 3 bases and J by 3 bases, with 11 bases left in between. CDR3 sequence (DNA): TGTGCCATCAGTGATATATGGATCAAAGAGACCCAGTACTTC. Its translation is CAISDIWIKETQYF.

This clonotype was seen more than once but under ten times. The rearrangement links TRBV11-2 to TRBJ2-1; D may correspond to TRBD1 or TRBD2 (5 bases each). Germline lookup yields CDR1 SGHAT and CDR2 FQNNGV. The V gene lost 5 bases and the J gene lost 6 bases, with 20 bases spanning the gap. This CDR3 contains 16 residues. CDR3 nucleotide sequence: TGTGCCAGCAGCGTACCGGGACCCAAACTCGTCAATGAGCAGTTCTTC. This gives the protein CASSVPGPKLVNEQFF. The whole variable domain, filled in from reference TRBV11-2 and TRBJ2-1, reads EAGVAQSPRYKIIEKRQSVAFWCNPISGHATLYWYQQILGQGPKLLIQFQNNGVVDDSQLPKDRFSAERLKGVDSTLKIQPAKLEDSAVYLCASSVPGPKLVNEQFFGPGTRLTVL.

This clonotype was found a few times. The CDR3 spells CASSITAGASTDTQYF. The CDR3 DNA is TGTGCCAGTAGTATAACGGCGGGAGCTAGTACAGATACGCAGTATTTT. This chain links TRBV19 with TRBJ2-3; 7 bases map to TRBD2. Germline CDR1 is LNHDA and CDR2 is SQIVND (reference sequence). Trimming at V came to 2 bases and at J to 3 bases, leaving 8 bases not matched to a gene. This CDR3 comprises 16 residues.

This clonotype appeared many times. The chain combines TRBV27 with TRBJ1-6; D call uncertain. V dropped 7 bases and J dropped 7 bases, with 17 bases sitting between them. The CDR3 sequence is 15 residues long. CDR1 and CDR2 (germline): MNHEY, SMNVEV (reference sequence). The CDR3 region has the DNA TGTGCCAGCAACCTCCGGGGAGGACGGAATTCACCCCTCCACTTT. This codes for CASNLRGGRNSPLHF.